The 32 T cell receptor beta chains listed next were all sequenced from one sample in a study of a mutant IDH1 vaccine in newly diagnosed glioma. The data were produced by immunoSEQ multiplex PCR, yet TCRdb's version contains in-frame clones alone and is incomplete. The sample shows roughly 84,000 clones, over 75% of them seen only once. The sample's time point: baseline, week 1 (first vaccination visit). Described treatment: pre-vaccination baseline after standard-of-care therapy. The sequencing here drew on PBMCs, taken from a glioma patient treated with radiotherapy, temozolomide or both. These receptors were taken from a man between 40 and 49 years old with glioma. Some clones in this sample may be carry-over from other donors' samples.

This rearrangement joins TRBV2 to TRBJ2-7, with 9 bases lining up with TRBD1. V lost 1 base, J lost 4 bases, and 2 bases stayed unmatched. This CDR3 contains 14 residues. Germline assignment: CDR1 SNHLY and CDR2 FYNNEI. The CDR3 loop reads CASSEGGQGYEQYF. The CDR3 bases are TGTGCCAGCAGTGAAGGGGGACAGGGTTACGAGCAGTACTTC.

This chain links TRBV19 with TRBJ2-7, with D possibly matching TRBD2 (6 bases). The V end lost 8 bases, the J end lost 2 bases, and 16 bases lay between the germline ends. The CDR3 spans 14 residues. CDR1 is LNHDA and CDR2 is SQIVND in the germline V gene (reference sequence). CDR3 loop: CASSWGVSTYEQYF. The CDR3 DNA follows: TGTGCCAGTTCCTGGGGGGTTAGCACCTACGAGCAGTACTTC.

V gene TRBV7-6 combines with J gene TRBJ1-3; D not resolved. The germline V gene encodes CDR1 SGHVS and CDR2 FNYEAQ. The CDR3 is 13 residues long. Trimming took 4 bases from V and 0 from J, leaving 4 bases between them. The CDR3 coding sequence is TGTGCCAGCAGCTCTAGCTCTGGAAACACCATATATTTT. Its translation is CASSSSSGNTIYF.

The chain is built from TRBV2 and TRBJ1-5; 7 bases match TRBD1. Germline V CDR1 and CDR2: SNHLY, FYNNEI. Losses at the gene ends were 5 bases for V and 3 bases for J; bases not matched to a gene: 7. This CDR3 is built from 15 residues. The CDR3 here is CASSPTGVNNQPQHF. The CDR3 DNA is TGTGCCAGCAGTCCCACAGGGGTCAACAATCAGCCCCAGCATTTT.

This chain uses TRBV19 with TRBJ2-4, with D possibly being TRBD1 or TRBD2 (5 bases each). The V gene's germline CDR1 is LNHDA and CDR2 SQIVND (reference sequence). CDR3 length equals 12 residues. V lost 6 bases to trimming and J lost 4 bases, with 7 bases between them. CDR3 residues: CASRGPKNIQYF. The CDR3, as DNA: TGTGCCAGTAGGGGACCTAAAAACATTCAGTACTTC.

This clone has only one observation. The J gene is TRBJ1-2, the V gene TRBV2; 9 nucleotides match TRBD1. The junction had 7 bases not matched to a gene; V was cut back by 7 bases and J by 7 bases. The CDR3 runs 13 residues. Germline V lookup: CDR1 SNHLY, CDR2 FYNNEI. In DNA, the CDR3 is TGTGCCAGCACGCAACAGGGGGCGGGTGGCTACACCTTC. Translation gives CASTQQGAGGYTF.

The rearrangement uses TRBV2 and TRBJ1-5; no definite D call. This CDR3 has 15 amino acids. The V end lost 4 bases, the J end lost 0 bases, and 10 bases lay between the germline ends. Germline assignment: CDR1 SNHLY and CDR2 FYNNEI. CDR3 amino acids: CASSVSSYSNQPQHF. The CDR3 region has the DNA TGTGCCAGCAGTGTCTCCAGCTATAGCAATCAGCCCCAGCATTTT.

CDR3 region: CASSPPIRLGYNEQFF. DNA for the CDR3: TGTGCCAGCAGCCCGCCGATACGCCTCGGGTACAATGAGCAGTTCTTC. The J gene is TRBJ2-1, the V gene TRBV7-9; unclear D gene. This CDR3 has 16 residues. Trimming stripped 5 bases from V and 4 bases from J, with 18 bases between. CDR1 and CDR2 from the germline V gene are SEHNR and FQNEAQ (reference sequence).

This clone was counted between two and nine times. The gene calls are TRBV27 and TRBJ2-6; D unclear. Germline V lookup: CDR1 MNHEY, CDR2 SMNVEV (reference sequence). This CDR3 is built from 14 residues. The germline V and J ends were trimmed by 9 bases and 0 bases, with 9 bases remaining between them. In DNA form, the CDR3 reads TGTGCCAGTAAGTACAGCTCTGGGGCCAACGTCCTGACTTTC. Protein product: CASKYSSGANVLTF.

This clone appeared a few times. This sequence joins TRBV30 and TRBJ1-1; perhaps TRBD1 as D (5 bases). The V end lost 4 bases, the J end lost 12 bases, and 18 bases lay between the germline ends. The V gene's germline CDR1 is GTSNPN and CDR2 SVGIG (reference sequence). The CDR3 is made up of 12 amino acids. The CDR3 protein is CAWINPGGRSFF. The CDR3 nucleotides are TGTGCCTGGATTAACCCGGGGGGGAGATCTTTCTTT.

This chain links TRBV5-4 with TRBJ2-7; 11 nucleotides match TRBD2. Per germline, CDR1 SGHNT and CDR2 YYREEE (reference sequence). The CDR3 runs to 16 residues. The V segment lost 4 bases and the J segment 2 bases; nucleotides outside the gene matches: 8. The CDR3 region has the DNA TGTGCCAGCAGCACTAACCCTAGCGGGGGGACCTACGAGCAGTACTTC. Translation gives CASSTNPSGGTYEQYF.

This rearrangement joins TRBV2 to TRBJ2-3; D is ambiguous. Germline lookup yields CDR1 SNHLY and CDR2 FYNNEI. This CDR3 has 14 amino acids. V lost 3 bases to trimming and J lost 3 bases, with 10 bases between them. CDR3 in DNA: TGTGCCAGCAGTGACAGGCAGGTTACAGATACGCAGTATTTT. This translates into CASSDRQVTDTQYF.

This chain links TRBV6-5 with TRBJ2-7; tentative D call: TRBD2 (6 bases). The germline V gene encodes CDR1 MNHEY and CDR2 SVGAGI. The CDR3 totals 14 residues. Deletions cut 8 bases from V and 0 bases from J, with 14 bases between. DNA of the CDR3: TGTGCCAGCGCCCTCGGGGGTAGCTCCTACGAGCAGTACTTC. Residues: CASALGGSSYEQYF.

The V call is TRBV20-1, the J call TRBJ2-7; D is undetermined. This CDR3 comprises 10 residues. V gave up 5 bases and J gave up 7 bases, with 9 bases separating them. CDR1 and CDR2 (germline): DFQATT, SNEGSKA (reference sequence). In DNA, the CDR3 is TGCAGTGCTCTGGAGAGAGAGCAGTACTTC. Its protein product is CSALEREQYF.

This clone was observed a few times. J is TRBJ1-2 and V is TRBV7-9; perhaps TRBD1 as D (5 bases). In germline, CDR1 is SEHNR, CDR2 FQNEAQ (reference sequence). The CDR3 consists of 14 residues. V gave up 4 bases and J gave up 3 bases, with 12 bases separating them. CDR3 amino acids: CASSSPGWDYGYTF. CDR3 in DNA: TGTGCCAGCAGCTCCCCAGGGTGGGACTATGGCTACACCTTC. Filled out from reference TRBV7-9 and TRBJ1-2, the complete variable domain reads DTGVSQNPRHKITKRGQNVTFRCDPISEHNRLYWYRQTLGQGPEFLTYFQNEAQLEKSRLLSDRFSAERPKGSFSTLEIQRTEQGDSAMYLCASSSPGWDYGYTFGSGTRLTVV.

This clone has just a few counts. This chain connects TRBV5-1 to TRBJ2-5, with D possibly called TRBD1 or TRBD2 (5 bases each). The CDR3 length is 15 residues. V lost 1 base to trimming and J lost 2 bases, with 12 bases between them. Germline CDR1 reads SGHRS; CDR2 reads YFSETQ. The CDR3 here is CASSLMGTPQETQYF. The CDR3 DNA is TGCGCCAGCAGCTTGATGGGGACCCCTCAAGAGACCCAGTACTTC.

The chain links TRBV6-1 to TRBJ2-5; TRBD2 matches 7 bases. In germline, CDR1 is MNHNS, CDR2 SASEGT. The CDR3 consists of 19 residues. V gave up 2 bases and J gave up 4 bases; unmatched junction bases: 19. CDR3 in amino acids: CASSESRGFGGGWGETQYF. The CDR3 coding sequence is TGTGCCAGCAGTGAATCCCGAGGGTTTGGCGGGGGTTGGGGAGAGACCCAGTACTTC.

This clone occurred a few times. This chain joins TRBV7-2 and TRBJ2-2; a weak D match, TRBD2 (6 bases). The CDR3 has 15 amino acids. The V and J ends lost 3 bases and 7 bases respectively, with 15 bases between them. The V gene's germline CDR1 is SGHTA and CDR2 FQGNSA. DNA for the CDR3: TGTGCCAGCAGCTTCACGGGTCGGGGGATCGGGGAGCTGTTTTTT. Protein product: CASSFTGRGIGELFF.

The chain links TRBV9 to TRBJ2-5; 8 positions match TRBD2. Germline CDR1 reads SGDLS; CDR2 reads YYNGEE. This CDR3 comprises 17 residues. The trim removed 3 bases at V and 4 bases at J, leaving 14 bases unmatched. This CDR3 reads CASSDAPEAGARETQYF. In nucleotides, the CDR3 is TGTGCCAGCAGCGACGCCCCAGAAGCGGGGGCTAGAGAGACCCAGTACTTC.

The chain uses TRBV30 and TRBJ2-5; 9 bases are a match to TRBD2. The ends lost 4 bases at V and 1 base at J; junction bases unmatched: 10. CDR1 GTSNPN and CDR2 SVGIG come from the germline V gene (reference sequence). CDR3 size: 16 residues. CDR3 sequence: CAWTRTSAESQETQYF. CDR3 nucleotide sequence: TGTGCCTGGACCCGGACTAGCGCGGAGTCCCAAGAGACCCAGTACTTC.

This chain joins TRBV7-8 and TRBJ2-5; no definite D call. V was clipped by 4 bases and J by 4 bases, with 19 bases between them. The CDR3 runs 16 residues. Germline V gene sequence: CDR1 SGHVS, CDR2 FQNEAQ. The CDR3 sequence: CASSYSIRARRETQYF. CDR3 nucleotide sequence: TGTGCCAGCAGCTATAGTATCCGGGCTAGGCGAGAGACCCAGTACTTC.

CDR3 loop: CASSYSAGNEKLFF. The CDR3 DNA reads as TGTGCCAGCAGTTACTCAGCGGGTAATGAAAAACTGTTTTTT. This chain links TRBV6-6 with TRBJ1-4; D is unresolved. Germline lookup yields CDR1 MNHNY and CDR2 SVGAGI (reference sequence). This CDR3 is built from 14 residues. With 0 bases removed from V and 4 bases from J, the gap between germline ends came to 6 bases.

The chain couples TRBV5-1 to TRBJ1-1; the D gene is possibly TRBD1 (5 bases). The germline gives CDR1 SGHRS, CDR2 YFSETQ. V was cut by 4 bases and J by 5 bases, with 18 bases left in between. This CDR3 comprises 15 residues. This chain's CDR3 is CASSEDPQGRTEAFF. CDR3 coding DNA: TGCGCCAGCAGCGAAGACCCTCAGGGTCGAACTGAAGCTTTCTTT. Full variable domain (rest looked up from reference TRBV5-1 and TRBJ1-1): KAGVTQTPRYLIKTRGQQVTLSCSPISGHRSVSWYQQTPGQGLQFLFEYFSETQRNKGNFPGRFSGRQFSNSRSEMNVSTLELGDSALYLCASSEDPQGRTEAFFGQGTRLTVV.

This clone was picked up one time. This chain links TRBV9 with TRBJ2-7, with 8 bases matching TRBD2. V dropped 2 bases and J dropped 4; count of bases not matched to a gene: 11. Germline loops: CDR1 SGDLS, CDR2 YYNGEE. The CDR3 covers 16 residues. The CDR3: CASSVSPGLEVYEQYF. The CDR3 coding sequence is TGTGCCAGCAGCGTTTCACCGGGACTAGAGGTTTACGAGCAGTACTTC.

The sample holds one count of this clone. The V gene is TRBV6-5, the J gene TRBJ2-7, with 8 bases that match TRBD1. V shed 6 bases and J 9 bases; nucleotides not matched to a gene: 10. Germline loops: CDR1 MNHEY, CDR2 SVGAGI. The CDR3 totals 13 residues. CDR3 sequence reads: CASSPETGAGQYF. DNA for the CDR3: TGTGCCAGCAGCCCTGAGACAGGGGCAGGGCAGTACTTC.

V and J are TRBV4-1 and TRBJ2-5, with D unresolved. The CDR3 consists of 11 residues. Germline V lookup: CDR1 MGHRA, CDR2 YSYEKL. Deletions cut 0 bases from V and 10 bases from J, with 6 bases between. The CDR3 DNA follows: TGCGCCAGCAGCCAAGATAGGGTCCAGTACTTC. Translation: CASSQDRVQYF.

The J gene is TRBJ1-6, the V gene TRBV7-2, with D perhaps matching TRBD1 (6 bases). The CDR3 contains 16 residues. Germline loops: CDR1 SGHTA, CDR2 FQGNSA. V lost 5 bases and J 5 bases, leaving 16 bases between the germline ends. The CDR3 nucleotides are TGTGCCAGCAGCCCTGTCGCCGGGGGCCATAATTCACCCCTCCACTTT. This encodes CASSPVAGGHNSPLHF. The whole variable domain, remainder taken from reference TRBV7-2 and TRBJ1-6, is GAGVSQSPSNKVTEKGKDVELRCDPISGHTALYWYRQSLGQGLEFLIYFQGNSAPDKSGLPSDRFSAERTGGSVSTLTIQRTQQEDSAVYLCASSPVAGGHNSPLHFGNGTRLTVT.

The rearrangement joins TRBV5-1 to TRBJ1-5; D is perhaps TRBD1 (6 bases). V was shortened by 0 bases and J by 3 bases, with 10 bases between the two germline ends. The CDR3 sequence is 15 residues long. Germline V gene sequence: CDR1 SGHRS, CDR2 YFSETQ. The CDR3 sequence is CASSLESGANQPQHF. CDR3 nucleotide sequence: TGCGCCAGCAGCTTGGAATCAGGGGCCAATCAGCCCCAGCATTTT. Full variable domain (remainder filled in from reference TRBV5-1 and TRBJ1-5): KAGVTQTPRYLIKTRGQQVTLSCSPISGHRSVSWYQQTPGQGLQFLFEYFSETQRNKGNFPGRFSGRQFSNSRSEMNVSTLELGDSALYLCASSLESGANQPQHFGDGTRLSIL.

V and J are TRBV27 and TRBJ2-7, with 8 bases identical to TRBD2. Germline CDR1 MNHEY, CDR2 SMNVEV (reference sequence). The junction had 9 bases not matched to a gene; V was cut back by 6 bases and J by 2 bases. This CDR3 comprises 15 residues. CDR3: CASRRSGGLTYEQYF. The CDR3 DNA reads TGTGCCAGCAGACGGTCGGGGGGGCTTACCTACGAGCAGTACTTC.

This clone was observed a handful of times. This rearrangement joins TRBV5-1 to TRBJ1-1; D uncertain. With 0 bases removed from V and 1 base from J, the gap between germline ends came to 25 bases. Germline CDR1 and CDR2: SGHRS and YFSETQ. The CDR3 extends over 20 amino acids. The CDR3 region is CASSLAGDPRWYAGNTEAFF. DNA of the CDR3: TGCGCCAGCAGCTTGGCCGGAGACCCCAGGTGGTATGCAGGGAACACTGAAGCTTTCTTT.

This chain links TRBV6-4 with TRBJ2-5, with 9 bases matching TRBD1. Trimming removed 5 bases from V and 5 bases from J; junction bases left unmatched: 3. This CDR3 has 13 amino acids. Germline-derived CDR1 and CDR2 are MRHNA and SNTAGT. The CDR3 loop reads CASSLGQGETQYF. The CDR3 nucleotides are TGTGCCAGCAGTCTCGGACAGGGGGAGACCCAGTACTTC.

The V call is TRBV10-1, the J call TRBJ1-5; 7 nucleotides match TRBD1. This CDR3 comprises 14 residues. The V and J ends lost 7 bases and 3 bases, in that order; junction bases with no gene match: 6. Germline V gene data show CDR1 as WNHNN and CDR2 as SYGVQD (reference sequence). CDR3 DNA: TGCGCCAGCACTACAGACAGGGACAATCAGCCCCAGCATTTT. As protein: CASTTDRDNQPQHF.